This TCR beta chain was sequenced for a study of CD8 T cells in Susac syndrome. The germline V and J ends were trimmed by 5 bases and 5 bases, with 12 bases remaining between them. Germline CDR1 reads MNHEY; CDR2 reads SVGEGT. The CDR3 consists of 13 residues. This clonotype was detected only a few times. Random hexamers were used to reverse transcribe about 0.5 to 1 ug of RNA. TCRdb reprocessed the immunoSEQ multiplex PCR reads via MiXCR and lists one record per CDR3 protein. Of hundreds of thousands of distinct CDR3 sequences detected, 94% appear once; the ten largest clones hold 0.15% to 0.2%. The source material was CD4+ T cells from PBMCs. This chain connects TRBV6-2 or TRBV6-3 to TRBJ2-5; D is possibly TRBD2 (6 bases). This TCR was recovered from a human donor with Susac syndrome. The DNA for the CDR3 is TGTGCCAGCAGTCCTCGTGGGGGGGAGACCCAGTACTTC. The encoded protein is CASSPRGGETQYF.